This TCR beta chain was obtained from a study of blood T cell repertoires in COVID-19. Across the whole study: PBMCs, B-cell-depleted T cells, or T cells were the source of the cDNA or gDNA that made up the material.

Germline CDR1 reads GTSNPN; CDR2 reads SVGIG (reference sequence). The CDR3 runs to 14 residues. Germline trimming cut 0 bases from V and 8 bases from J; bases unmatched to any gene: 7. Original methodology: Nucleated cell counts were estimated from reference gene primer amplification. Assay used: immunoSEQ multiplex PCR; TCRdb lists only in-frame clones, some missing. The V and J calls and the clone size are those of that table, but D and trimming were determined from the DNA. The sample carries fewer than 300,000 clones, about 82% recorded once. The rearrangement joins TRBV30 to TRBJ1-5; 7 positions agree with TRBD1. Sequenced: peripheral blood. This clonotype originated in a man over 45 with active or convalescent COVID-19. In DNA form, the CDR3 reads TGTGCCTGGAGTGTAGGTCCGGGACAGAAGCCCCAGCATTTT. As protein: CAWSVGPGQKPQHF.